This T cell receptor (beta chain) emerged from a study of cytomegalovirus exposure and HLA in healthy donors (dated by TCRdb to 2017 to 2019). In the study overall: According to an earlier analysis of a few hundred of the donors, about 180 million T cells yielded 95 million to 140 million unique TCR beta sequences and roughly 280 Gb of sequence data. Roughly 300 gigabases of sequencing data and approximately 80 million unique TCR sequences were included in an early release covering about 600 HLA-typed donors. The study aimed to test whether signatures of past pathogen exposure could be identified by cataloging public T cell receptors. On average, approximately 250,000 unique TCR beta nucleotide sequences were sequenced per donor among a few hundred genotyped donors of the cohort, with 15% to 20% of those sequences being non-productive. Roughly 5 DR-DQ haplotypes were handled as single units for association and clustering because linkage in the cohort was strong. All discovery cohort repertoires had been generated on a single sequencing platform. Genome-wide SNP genotypes for about 65% of the 666 donors were used in a later genetic analysis, which treated that subset as a discovery cohort. In an earlier analysis of 587 of the donors, high-throughput TCR beta sequencing was used to judge whether each TCR beta V gene segment behaved as functional or pseudogenic. Donor age, sex, ethnicity and CMV serostatus were collected together with the repertoire data. The study profiled the T cell repertoires of hundreds of subjects by immunosequencing and related them to cytomegalovirus serostatus. Both class I and class II loci were covered by HLA typing, at four-digit resolution. To study patterns of TCR occurrence, a later analysis re-analyzed previously published TCR beta repertoires from around 660 donors and added high-resolution HLA genotyping. Typing coverage differed by locus: A, B, C, DRB1 and DQB1 were typed in about 629-640 donors, DQA1 in approximately 520, DPA1 in approximately 610, and DPB1 in 472. Of the 300 to 450 genotyped donors, 70% to 90% were placed in the genetic ancestry cluster associated with self-reported Caucasian donors. To predict cytomegalovirus infection status, the study combined high-throughput TCR immunosequencing, statistical association of individual TCRs with disease status, and machine learning. A separate validation cohort of 100 to 150 different subjects was used in addition to the roughly 700-subject first cohort. Rather than drawing on any new phenotypic data, the later analysis identified candidate immune exposures from TCR beta sequences and the way those sequences occurred across donors. Overall results and qualifications from the work: Some IMGT-functional V segments, including TRBV6-2 and TRBV6-3, could not be distinguished by the 87-base-pair reads and were therefore excluded. According to the authors, the approach could potentially be generalized to other disease states and immunological phenotypes. In a later genetic analysis, fewer N-insertions in productive TCRs were reported among donors in an Asian-associated ancestry cluster than the approximately 630-donor mean. The only immune exposure information available for the cohort was CMV serostatus. A few of the identified cytomegalovirus-associated TCR beta chains were confirmed in vitro to be specific for cytomegalovirus antigens. Specific HLA alleles were associated with 15,000 to 20,000 TCR beta sequences at a false discovery rate of 0.05 in a later analysis. Because some donors lacked HLA typing at each locus, the association tests relied only on the typed subset. Sequencing depth was assumed to be roughly uniform across donors in the presence/absence analyses, though that assumption may not hold. In a later analysis, several top co-occurrence clusters were reported to appear linked to parvovirus B19, influenza, CMV and Epstein-Barr virus. When HLA alleles, especially DR and DQ, strongly co-occurred, attributing TCR associations to individual alleles was difficult. Correlated functional status among segregating V segments might reflect linkage disequilibrium, but an unknown experimental factor could not be ruled out. Only TCR beta chains were sequenced in this cohort, and the absence of alpha or paired-chain data limited detectable features. Cytomegalovirus status was reported to be diagnosed by the classifier with high specificity and sensitivity in both the original and validation cohorts. A later genetic analysis associated a missense DCLRE1C variant with V-gene and J-gene trimming of TCR beta chains, and an independent cohort replicated the association. Because counts were too low, seventeen rarely observed V segments, including chromosome 9 orphons, were excluded from the earlier analysis of around 640 of the donors. In a later analysis, TCR association rates were found to vary across HLA loci, with the most associated TCRs seen for DRB1 alleles and the fewest for HLA-C alleles. Most TCR sequences were observed very rarely across donors, whereas some public TCRs were present in many individuals. A further reported finding was that TCR beta sequences accurately predicted the HLA-A and HLA-B alleles for most subjects in the first cohort. The study gave a list of some 150 TCR beta chains associated with cytomegalovirus. The sequencing pipeline was judged likely to have produced a cluster of highly shared sequence variants as a technical artifact. Broadly in line with IMGT annotations, most TCR beta V segments showed up in productive rearrangements about 90% or about 30% of the time in an earlier analysis of several hundred of the donors. In a later analysis, HLA-associated TCR beta chains were found to be more clonally expanded and to have lower generation probabilities than equally common non-associated chains. A later analysis found that most CMV-associated TCR beta chains appeared HLA-restricted, with HLA associations seemingly driven largely by CMV exposure.

CDR1 SGHRS and CDR2 YFSETQ were looked up in the germline V gene. There are 16 amino acids in the CDR3, from cysteine to phenylalanine inclusive. Only CDR3 DNA remains: 48 bases, in frame from the first base. For this chain, trimming is 0 bases at the V end and 6 bases at the J end, and the number of junction bases without a gene match is 8. Library construction relied on the immunoSEQ multiplex PCR assay. For the multiplex PCR, a mixture combining 60 forward primers for TCR Vbeta segments and 13 reverse primers for TCR Jbeta segments was used. A multiplex PCR assay on genomic DNA amplified the CDR3 region of rearranged TCR beta genes. Amplified TCR beta libraries were sequenced as 87-base-pair reads on the Illumina HiSeq System. In the source study's methods: In a later analysis, tens of millions of unique TCR beta chains were counted across the 690 or so repertoires, and about 10 million of these chains were shared by at least two donors. Raw reads were error-corrected and collapsed into unique sequences with a nearest-neighbor algorithm that merged closely related sequences to remove PCR and sequencing errors. To assign V, D and J gene segments, CDR3 sequences were aligned to IMGT reference sequences. For a sequence to be retained, at least a six-nucleotide match to both a V gene segment and a J gene segment was required. A rearrangement was called productive if the CDR3 had no stop codons and remained in frame with V and J, and every other rearrangement was called non-productive. Following IMGT convention, CDR3 was defined as the stretch from the second conserved V-encoded cysteine up to the conserved J-encoded phenylalanine. The earlier analysis of 587 of the donors excluded sequences that lacked an unambiguous match to a single V gene segment. In an earlier analysis of approximately 550 of the donors, V segments were called functional above 56.7% productive rearrangements and were called segregating when the between-donor standard deviation exceeded 5%. A statistical classification framework was developed to diagnose cytomegalovirus status using the catalog of TCR beta chain sequences. In a later analysis, V and J genes were assigned by comparing TCR nucleotide sequences against IMGT/GENE-DB human TR gene sequences. In a later analysis, CDR3 sequences and most-parsimonious VDJ recombination scenarios were assigned using the TCRdist pipeline. In a later analysis, every TCR beta chain was defined by the combination of its CDR3 amino acid sequence and its V-gene family, and reads without a unique V-gene family were dropped. As a way to deal with suspected cross-contamination and a sequencing artifact, a later analysis dropped 450 to 600 nucleotide sequences that were highly shared and had low generation probability. For each public chain, a later analysis derived a clonal expansion index from normalized ranks of inferred template counts within each repertoire. In a later analysis, generation probabilities were computed using a VDJ recombination model fitted to out-of-frame rearrangements, and the results were checked against IGoR. In a later analysis, TCR-TCR, TCR-HLA and TCR-CMV co-occurrence was scored with hypergeometric tests, and a repertoire-size bias correction was applied to TCR pairs. False discovery rates were estimated in a later analysis by permuting HLA or CMV assignments 20 times. A later analysis grouped co-occurring TCRs with DBSCAN, adding TCRdist sequence similarity when clustering within HLA-allele-positive subsets. Co-occurrence clustering excluded repertoires with fewer than 30,000 or more than 120,000 public chains, plus five with anomalous nucleotide sharing. TCRdb took over this immuneACCESS table, retaining in-frame rearrangements with V and J assigned. Such tables are incomplete; in checked studies, under half of the missing clones stem from an unresolved V gene, and the remainder is unexplained. V, J and clone size were drawn from that table, and D and trimming were deduced from the DNA. The sample table holds about 70,000 clones, of which 78% were seen once. Clones ranked in the top ten supply under 3% of the sample.

There are a few counts of this clone. Its cognate antigen has yet to be identified. It has no much larger one-base neighbor in the sample; base qualities were not kept. The cohort was made up of about 610 healthy bone marrow donors. At the time of sampling, all cohort members were nominally healthy, though unrecorded immune exposures were likely present. The donor tested CMV seropositive, placing the donor among the roughly 300 seropositive members of the cohort. A peripheral blood sample was provided by each donor, and peripheral blood mononuclear cells were used for TCR beta sequencing. Genomic DNA extraction from the blood cell samples was performed with the Qiagen DNeasy Blood Extraction Kit.

The sequence was collected from a girl aged 5-17 years in good health and CMV-seropositive. The rearrangement joined TRBV5-1 to TRBJ2-3, and 9 junction bases match TRBD1. Sequenced input: PBMCs. The DNA is TGCGCCAGCAGCTTGGCCCGGGACAGGGTAGGTGATACGCAGTATTTT. Translated, this gives CASSLARDRVGDTQYF.